The 21 T cell receptor beta chains given below trace back to one sample, sequenced in a study of T cell repertoires in cytomegalovirus infection. Their specific antigens are unknown. TCRdb re-called the reads with MiXCR, one entry per CDR3 protein. The table has 45,000 to 60,000 distinct CDR3 sequences, about 18% seen once. The sequenced sample was CD8+ T cells from cultured PBMCs, obtained from culture after CMV antigen stimulation. Receptors were obtained from a human donor in good health (CMV status not recorded). Some clones in this sample may be carry-over from other donors' samples.

The rearrangement uses TRBV28 and TRBJ2-3; D unresolved. This CDR3 region has 13 residues. CDR1 and CDR2 (germline): MDHEN, SYDVKM. V was clipped by 1 base and J by 3 bases, with 5 bases between them. The CDR3 spells CASSLLKTDTQYF. CDR3 DNA sequence: TGTGCCAGCAGTTTATTAAAAACAGATACGCAGTATTTT.

V is TRBV6-2 or TRBV6-3 and J is TRBJ1-2; 9 nucleotides align to TRBD1. The CDR3 extends over 15 amino acids. Looked up from germline, CDR1 is MNHEY and CDR2 is SVGEGT. V lost 5 bases, J lost 1 base, and 5 bases stayed unmatched. CDR3 amino acids: CASSRRDRDNYGYTF. CDR3 in DNA: TGTGCCAGCAGTCGCCGGGACAGGGATAACTATGGCTACACCTTC.

The table lists this clonotype with a few counts. The chain is built from TRBV5-1 and TRBJ2-7, with TRBD1 matching over 9 bases. The CDR3 runs to 15 residues. Germline V lookup: CDR1 SGHRS, CDR2 YFSETQ. V dropped 7 bases and J dropped 3; count of bases not matched to a gene: 11. The CDR3 nucleotides read TGCGCCAGCGAGGCCTTTCCGGGACAGGGCTACGAGCAGTACTTC. Protein sequence: CASEAFPGQGYEQYF. Full variable domain (missing parts from reference TRBV5-1 and TRBJ2-7): KAGVTQTPRYLIKTRGQQVTLSCSPISGHRSVSWYQQTPGQGLQFLFEYFSETQRNKGNFPGRFSGRQFSNSRSEMNVSTLELGDSALYLCASEAFPGQGYEQYFGPGTRLTVT.

This clonotype has only a few counts. V usage is TRBV20-1 and J usage is TRBJ2-1; no definite D call. V shed 0 bases and J shed 5 bases, with 11 bases lying between them. The CDR3 runs 14 residues. Germline CDR1 DFQATT, CDR2 SNEGSKA (reference sequence). In nucleotides, the CDR3 is TGCAGTGCTAGAGAGCCTAGTAGCCACAATGAGCAGTTCTTC. Translation: CSAREPSSHNEQFF.

This clonotype has just a few counts. The V and J genes are TRBV20-1 and TRBJ2-7, with 8 bases fitting TRBD2. J lost 0 bases, V lost 6 bases, and 7 bases had no gene match. Germline V CDR1 and CDR2: DFQATT, SNEGSKA (reference sequence). The CDR3 spans 14 residues. CDR3 sequence (DNA): TGCAGTGCCCGGACTAGCAAGAGCTCCTACGAGCAGTACTTC. Translation: CSARTSKSSYEQYF.

The chain joins TRBV7-3 to TRBJ2-7, with 10 bases identical to TRBD1. V shed 5 bases, J shed 5 bases, and the junction held 6 bases outside the gene matches. The CDR3 totals 14 residues. Per germline, CDR1 SGHTA and CDR2 FQGTGA. In DNA, the CDR3 is TGTGCCAGCAGCCAAACCGGGACAGGGGACGAGCAGTACTTC. Translating gives CASSQTGTGDEQYF.

This sequence joins TRBV9 and TRBJ2-7; maybe TRBD2 (5 bases). The ends were cut back, 0 bases at V and 4 bases at J, with 14 bases in the middle. The CDR3 is 15 residues long. The germline V gene has CDR1 SGDLS and CDR2 YYNGEE. The CDR3 sequence: CASSVGREFTYEQYF. CDR3 sequence (DNA): TGTGCCAGCAGCGTAGGCCGGGAATTCACATACGAGCAGTACTTC.

This clonotype was recorded a few times. J is TRBJ2-7 and V is TRBV7-2; 8 nucleotides agree with TRBD2. After removal of 5 bases from V and 0 bases from J, the junction contained 6 bases not matched to a gene. The CDR3 spans 15 residues. Germline assignment: CDR1 SGHTA and CDR2 FQGNSA. CDR3 sequence (DNA): TGTGCCAGCAGCGAATTACTAGCGGTCTCCTACGAGCAGTACTTC. Protein sequence: CASSELLAVSYEQYF.

The chain joins TRBV6-5 to TRBJ2-2; no clear D gene. CDR1 and CDR2 from the germline V gene are MNHEY and SVGAGI. The CDR3 totals 13 residues. V gave up 2 bases and J gave up 3 bases, with 4 bases separating them. The CDR3 DNA follows: TGTGCCAGCAGTTACCAGGACACCGGGGAGCTGTTTTTT. Translating it yields CASSYQDTGELFF.

The V gene is TRBV9, the J gene TRBJ2-7; D is uncertain. Trimming cost V 4 bases and J 3 bases, with 14 bases left between them. Per germline, CDR1 SGDLS and CDR2 YYNGEE. This CDR3 has 14 residues. The CDR3 reads CASSPEARVYEQYF. CDR3 coding DNA: TGTGCCAGCAGCCCAGAGGCTAGGGTCTACGAGCAGTACTTC.

Here the CDR3 reads CASSLFAGGRTDTQYF. The DNA of the CDR3 is TGTGCCAGCAGCTTATTCGCAGGGGGGAGGACAGATACGCAGTATTTT. The chain carries TRBV7-2 and TRBJ2-3; possibly TRBD1 for D (7 bases). V was pared by 2 bases and J by 3 bases, with 15 bases between. In germline, CDR1 is SGHTA, CDR2 FQGNSA. This CDR3 has 16 amino acids.

The chain joins TRBV6-1 to TRBJ2-2; D might be TRBD2 (6 bases). Germline V gene sequence: CDR1 MNHNS, CDR2 SASEGT. This CDR3 has 15 residues. Trimming pared 1 base from V and 1 base from J, leaving 7 bases between. CDR3: CASSEGLGNTGELFF. CDR3 in DNA: TGTGCCAGCAGTGAAGGACTAGGGAACACCGGGGAGCTGTTTTTT.

This chain joins TRBV27 and TRBJ2-6; D is undetermined. With 4 bases removed from V and 0 bases from J, the gap between germline ends came to 4 bases. The CDR3 has 14 residues. Germline V gene data show CDR1 as MNHEY and CDR2 as SMNVEV (reference sequence). The CDR3 is CASSSLSGANVLTF. The CDR3 DNA reads as TGTGCCAGCAGTTCCCTCTCTGGGGCCAACGTCCTGACTTTC.

This chain links TRBV7-2 with TRBJ1-2; D gene unclear. Germline V gene sequence: CDR1 SGHTA, CDR2 FQGNSA. The CDR3 covers 12 residues. V was trimmed by 9 bases and J by 3 bases, leaving 11 bases between them. The CDR3 protein is CASGFDDYGYTF. Here the CDR3 DNA reads TGTGCCAGTGGGTTCGACGACTATGGCTACACCTTC.

This clonotype was recorded a few times. An end of the junction differs from the germline gene, which may be a read error. The CDR3 bases are TGTGCCAGCAGCTTAGTCGGAGGAAACACAGATACGCACTATTTT. Amino acid sequence: CASSLVGGNTDTHYF. This chain connects TRBV7-8 to TRBJ2-3, with a weak D call TRBD2 (5 bases). Germline V lookup: CDR1 SGHVS, CDR2 FQNEAQ. The CDR3 runs to 15 residues. The variable domain in full, with the rest retrieved from reference TRBV7-8 and TRBJ2-3, is GAGVSQSPRYKVAKRGQDVALRCDPISGHVSLFWYQQALGQGPEFLTYFQNEAQLDKSGLPSDRFFAERPEGSVSTLKIQRTQQEDSAVYLCASSLVGGNTDTHYFGPGTRLTVL.

This clonotype was counted a few times. CDR3 sequence (DNA): TGTGCCAGCAGCACTCTAGGCGATGAGCAGTTCTTC. Amino acids: CASSTLGDEQFF. This chain joins TRBV7-6 and TRBJ2-1; D is unresolved. The CDR3 is 12 residues long. V dropped 5 bases and J dropped 8 bases, with 10 bases sitting between them. Per germline, CDR1 SGHVS and CDR2 FNYEAQ.

The chain uses TRBV27 and TRBJ2-7; 8 bases match TRBD2. The CDR3 length is 14 residues. Unmatched junction bases numbered 4, after V lost 3 bases and J lost 3 bases. CDR1 MNHEY and CDR2 SMNVEV come from the germline V gene (reference sequence). The CDR3: CASSLGLGYYEQYF. The CDR3 DNA reads TGTGCCAGCAGTTTGGGACTAGGTTACTACGAGCAGTACTTC.

This clonotype occurred a few times. The chain is built from TRBV27 and TRBJ1-2; no definite D call. CDR3 length equals 13 residues. Germline CDR1 MNHEY, CDR2 SMNVEV (reference sequence). Between the trimmed V and J ends, which lost 3 bases and 5 bases, there was a span of 10 bases. CDR3 residues: CASSLGRWYGYTF. The CDR3 DNA is TGTGCCAGCAGTTTGGGCCGTTGGTATGGCTACACCTTC.

J is TRBJ2-7 and V is TRBV20-1, with 12 bases lining up with TRBD2. The germline CDR1 and CDR2 sequences are DFQATT and SNEGSKA (reference sequence). CDR3 length: 14 amino acids. V lost 6 bases and J lost 3; bases outside the gene matches: 6. CDR3 bases: TGCAGTGCAACACTAGCGGGAGGACTCTACGAGCAGTACTTC. Its translation: CSATLAGGLYEQYF.

V and J are TRBV7-9 and TRBJ1-5; D ambiguous. V was pared by 5 bases and J by 0 bases, with 14 bases between. Germline V CDR1 and CDR2: SEHNR, FQNEAQ (reference sequence). The length of the CDR3 is 16 residues. The CDR3 sequence: CASSPLISNSNQPQHF. Here the CDR3 DNA reads TGTGCCAGCAGCCCCCTAATTAGCAATAGCAATCAGCCCCAGCATTTT.

This clonotype was seen a few times. The chain employs TRBV5-1 and TRBJ2-5; 11 nucleotides align to TRBD2. The CDR3 is 18 residues long. V trimming: 2 bases; J trimming: 0 bases; junction bases outside the gene matches: 9. Looked up from germline, CDR1 is SGHRS and CDR2 is YFSETQ. DNA for the CDR3: TGCGCCAGCAGCTTCCCCTCTAGCGGGGGGCCGTACCAAGAGACCCAGTACTTC. As protein: CASSFPSSGGPYQETQYF.